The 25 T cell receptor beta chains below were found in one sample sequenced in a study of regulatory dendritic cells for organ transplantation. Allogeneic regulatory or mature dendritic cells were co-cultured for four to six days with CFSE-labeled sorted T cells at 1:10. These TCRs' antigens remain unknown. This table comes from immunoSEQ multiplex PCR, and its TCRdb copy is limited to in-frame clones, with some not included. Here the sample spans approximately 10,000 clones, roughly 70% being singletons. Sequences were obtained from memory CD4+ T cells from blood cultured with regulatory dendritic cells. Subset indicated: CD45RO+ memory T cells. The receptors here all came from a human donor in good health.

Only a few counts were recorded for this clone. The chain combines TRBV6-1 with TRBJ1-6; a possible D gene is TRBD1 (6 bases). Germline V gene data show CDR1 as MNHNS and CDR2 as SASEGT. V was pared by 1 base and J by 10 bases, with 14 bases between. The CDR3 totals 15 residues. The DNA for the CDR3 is TGTGCCAGCAGTGAAGGGGGAGGGGGACGGTCACCCCTCCACTTT. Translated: CASSEGGGGRSPLHF.

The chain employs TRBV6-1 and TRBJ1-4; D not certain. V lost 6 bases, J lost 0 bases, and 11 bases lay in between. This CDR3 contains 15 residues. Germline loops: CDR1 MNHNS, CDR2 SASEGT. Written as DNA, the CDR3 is TGTGCCAGCAGCTTGTCCCTTGCAACTAATGAAAAACTGTTTTTT. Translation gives CASSLSLATNEKLFF.

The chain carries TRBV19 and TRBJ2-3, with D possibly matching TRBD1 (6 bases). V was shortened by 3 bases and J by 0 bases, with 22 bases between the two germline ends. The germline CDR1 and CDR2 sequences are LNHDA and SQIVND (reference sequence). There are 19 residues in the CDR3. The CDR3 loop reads CASSISGDTDSLSTDTQYF. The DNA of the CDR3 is TGTGCCAGTAGTATCTCTGGGGACACGGACAGTCTAAGCACAGATACGCAGTATTTT.

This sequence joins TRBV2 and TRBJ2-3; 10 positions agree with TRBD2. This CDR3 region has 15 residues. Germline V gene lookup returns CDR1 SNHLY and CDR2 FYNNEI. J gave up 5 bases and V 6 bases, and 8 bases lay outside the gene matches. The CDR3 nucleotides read TGTGCCAGCAGGTCGGCTAGCGGGGGAATAGATACGCAGTATTTT. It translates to CASRSASGGIDTQYF.

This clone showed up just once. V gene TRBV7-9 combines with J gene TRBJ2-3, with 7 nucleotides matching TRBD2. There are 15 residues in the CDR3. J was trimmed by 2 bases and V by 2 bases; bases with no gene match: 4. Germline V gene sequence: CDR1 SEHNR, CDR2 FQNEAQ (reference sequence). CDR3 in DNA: TGTGCCAGCAGCTTACCAGCGGGAAACACAGATACGCAGTATTTT. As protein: CASSLPAGNTDTQYF.

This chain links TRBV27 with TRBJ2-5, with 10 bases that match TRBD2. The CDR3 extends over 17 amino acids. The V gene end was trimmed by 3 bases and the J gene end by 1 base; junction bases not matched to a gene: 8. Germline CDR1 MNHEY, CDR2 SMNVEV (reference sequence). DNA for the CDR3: TGTGCCAGCAGTTTCCTGAAGAGCGGGGGGGGCCAAGAGACCCAGTACTTC. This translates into CASSFLKSGGGQETQYF.

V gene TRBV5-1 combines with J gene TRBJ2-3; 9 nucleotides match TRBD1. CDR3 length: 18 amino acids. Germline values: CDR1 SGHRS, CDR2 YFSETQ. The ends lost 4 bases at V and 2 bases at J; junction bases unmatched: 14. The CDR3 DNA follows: TGCGCCAGCAGCCCCGGACAGGGGAATTACAAGAACACAGATACGCAGTATTTT. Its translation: CASSPGQGNYKNTDTQYF.

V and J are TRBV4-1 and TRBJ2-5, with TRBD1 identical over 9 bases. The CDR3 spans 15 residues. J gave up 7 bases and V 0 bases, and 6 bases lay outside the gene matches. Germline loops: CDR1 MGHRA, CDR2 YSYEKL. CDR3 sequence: CASSQEGQGAGTQYF. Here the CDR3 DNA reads TGCGCCAGCAGCCAAGAGGGACAGGGTGCGGGGACCCAGTACTTC.

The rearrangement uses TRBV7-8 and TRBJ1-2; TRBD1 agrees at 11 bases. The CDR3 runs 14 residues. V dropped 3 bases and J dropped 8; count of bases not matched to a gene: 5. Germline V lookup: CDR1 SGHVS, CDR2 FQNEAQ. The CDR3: CASSFGQGAEGYTF. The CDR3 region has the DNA TGTGCCAGCAGCTTCGGACAGGGGGCGGAAGGCTACACCTTC.

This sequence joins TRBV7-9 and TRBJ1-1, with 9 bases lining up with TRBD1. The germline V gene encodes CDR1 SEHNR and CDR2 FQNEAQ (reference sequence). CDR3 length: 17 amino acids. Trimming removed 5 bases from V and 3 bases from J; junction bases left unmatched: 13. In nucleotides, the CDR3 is TGTGCCAGCAGCACCGGGATTACAGGGGGCGCGGACACTGAAGCTTTCTTT. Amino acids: CASSTGITGGADTEAFF.

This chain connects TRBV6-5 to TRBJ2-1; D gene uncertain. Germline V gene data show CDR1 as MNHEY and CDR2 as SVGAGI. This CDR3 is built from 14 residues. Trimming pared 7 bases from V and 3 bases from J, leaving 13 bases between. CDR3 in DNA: TGTGCCAGCAATAGACATCCACTCTACAATGAGCAGTTCTTC. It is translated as CASNRHPLYNEQFF.

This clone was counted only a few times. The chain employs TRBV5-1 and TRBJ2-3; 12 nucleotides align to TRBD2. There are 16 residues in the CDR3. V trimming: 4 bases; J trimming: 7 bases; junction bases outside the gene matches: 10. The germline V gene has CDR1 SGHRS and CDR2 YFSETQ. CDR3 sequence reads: CASSLAPSGGENTQYF. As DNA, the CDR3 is TGCGCCAGCAGCCTGGCCCCTAGCGGGGGGGAAAATACGCAGTATTTT. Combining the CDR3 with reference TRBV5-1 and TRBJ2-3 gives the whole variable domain KAGVTQTPRYLIKTRGQQVTLSCSPISGHRSVSWYQQTPGQGLQFLFEYFSETQRNKGNFPGRFSGRQFSNSRSEMNVSTLELGDSALYLCASSLAPSGGENTQYFGPGTRLTVL.

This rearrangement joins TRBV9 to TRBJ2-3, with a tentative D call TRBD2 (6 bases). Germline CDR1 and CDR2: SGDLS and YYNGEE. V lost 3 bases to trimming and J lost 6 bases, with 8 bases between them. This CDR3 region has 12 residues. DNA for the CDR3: TGTGCCAGCAGCGCTGGGGGGGATACGCAGTATTTT. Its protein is CASSAGGDTQYF.

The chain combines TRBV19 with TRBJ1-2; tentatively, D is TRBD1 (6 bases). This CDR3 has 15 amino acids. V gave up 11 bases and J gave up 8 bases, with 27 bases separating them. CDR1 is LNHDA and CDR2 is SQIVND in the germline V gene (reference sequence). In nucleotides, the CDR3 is TGTGCCGCTCGGGCCCAGGGGTTAAAGTCTGGCGGCTACACCTTC. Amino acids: CAARAQGLKSGGYTF. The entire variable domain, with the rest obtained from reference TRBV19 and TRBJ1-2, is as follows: DGGITQSPKYLFRKEGQNVTLSCEQNLNHDAMYWYRQDPGQGLRLIYYSQIVNDFQKGDIAEGYSVSREKKESFPLTVTSAQKNPTAFYLCAARAQGLKSGGYTFGSGTRLTVV.

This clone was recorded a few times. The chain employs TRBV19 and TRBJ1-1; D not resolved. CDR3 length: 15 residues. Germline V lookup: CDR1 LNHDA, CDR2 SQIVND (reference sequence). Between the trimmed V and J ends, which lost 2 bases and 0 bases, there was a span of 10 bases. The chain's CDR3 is CASSIQASMNTEAFF. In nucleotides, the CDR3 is TGTGCCAGTAGTATACAGGCATCAATGAACACTGAAGCTTTCTTT.

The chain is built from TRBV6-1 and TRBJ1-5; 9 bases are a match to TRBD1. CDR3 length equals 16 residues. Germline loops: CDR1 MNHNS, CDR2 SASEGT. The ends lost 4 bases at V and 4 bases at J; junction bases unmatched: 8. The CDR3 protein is CASSGIQGAWNQPQHF. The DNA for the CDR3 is TGTGCCAGCAGTGGGATACAGGGGGCGTGGAATCAGCCCCAGCATTTT.

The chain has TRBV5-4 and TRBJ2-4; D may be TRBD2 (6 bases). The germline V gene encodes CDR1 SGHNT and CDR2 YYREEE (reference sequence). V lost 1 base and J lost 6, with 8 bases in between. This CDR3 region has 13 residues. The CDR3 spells CASSLLGGNIQYF. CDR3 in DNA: TGTGCCAGCAGCTTGTTGGGGGGAAACATTCAGTACTTC.

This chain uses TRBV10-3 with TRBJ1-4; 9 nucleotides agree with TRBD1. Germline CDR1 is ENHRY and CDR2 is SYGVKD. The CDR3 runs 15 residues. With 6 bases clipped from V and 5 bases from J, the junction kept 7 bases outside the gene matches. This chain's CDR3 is CAISRTGAGNEKLFF. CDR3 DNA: TGTGCCATCAGCCGGACAGGGGCAGGGAATGAAAAACTGTTTTTT.

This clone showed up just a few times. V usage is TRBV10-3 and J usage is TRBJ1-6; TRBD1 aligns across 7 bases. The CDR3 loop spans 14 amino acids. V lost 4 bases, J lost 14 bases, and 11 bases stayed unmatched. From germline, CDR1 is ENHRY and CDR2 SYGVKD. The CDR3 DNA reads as TGTGCCATCAGTGGTTTACGGGACAGATCGGCCCTCCACTTT. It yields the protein CAISGLRDRSALHF.

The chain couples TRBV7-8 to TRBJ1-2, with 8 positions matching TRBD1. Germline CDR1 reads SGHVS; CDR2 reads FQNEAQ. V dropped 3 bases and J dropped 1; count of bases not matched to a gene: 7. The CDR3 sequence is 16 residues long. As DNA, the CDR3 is TGTGCCAGCAGCTTGGCTGGGACAGGTATTAACTATGGCTACACCTTC. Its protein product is CASSLAGTGINYGYTF.

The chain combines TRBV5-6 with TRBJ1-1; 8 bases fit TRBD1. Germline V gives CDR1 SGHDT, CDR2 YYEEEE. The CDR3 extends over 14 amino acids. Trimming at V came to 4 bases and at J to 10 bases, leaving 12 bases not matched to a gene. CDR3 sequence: CASSAGTGSKGAFF. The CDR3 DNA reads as TGTGCCAGCAGCGCCGGGACAGGTAGTAAAGGAGCTTTCTTT.

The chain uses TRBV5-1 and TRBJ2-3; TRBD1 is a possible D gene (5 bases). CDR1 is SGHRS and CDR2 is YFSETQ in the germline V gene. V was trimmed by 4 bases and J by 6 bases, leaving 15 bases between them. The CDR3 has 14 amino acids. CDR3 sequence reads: CASSKDKTSDTQYF. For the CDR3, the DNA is TGCGCCAGCAGCAAGGACAAGACCTCGGATACGCAGTATTTT. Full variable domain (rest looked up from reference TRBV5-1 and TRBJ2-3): KAGVTQTPRYLIKTRGQQVTLSCSPISGHRSVSWYQQTPGQGLQFLFEYFSETQRNKGNFPGRFSGRQFSNSRSEMNVSTLELGDSALYLCASSKDKTSDTQYFGPGTRLTVL.

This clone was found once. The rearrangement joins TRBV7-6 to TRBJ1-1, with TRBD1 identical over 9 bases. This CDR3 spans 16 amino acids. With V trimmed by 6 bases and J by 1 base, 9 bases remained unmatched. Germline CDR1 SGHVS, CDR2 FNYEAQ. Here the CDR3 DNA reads TGTGCCAGCAGGTTAACAGGGGGCGCGAGGAACACTGAAGCTTTCTTT. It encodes CASRLTGGARNTEAFF.

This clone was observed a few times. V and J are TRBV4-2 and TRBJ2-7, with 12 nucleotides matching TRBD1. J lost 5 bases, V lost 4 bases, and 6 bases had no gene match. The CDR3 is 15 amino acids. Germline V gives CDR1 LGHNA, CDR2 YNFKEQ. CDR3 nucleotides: TGTGCCAGCAGCCCCCCGGGACAGGGGGCCAACGAGCAGTACTTC. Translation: CASSPPGQGANEQYF.

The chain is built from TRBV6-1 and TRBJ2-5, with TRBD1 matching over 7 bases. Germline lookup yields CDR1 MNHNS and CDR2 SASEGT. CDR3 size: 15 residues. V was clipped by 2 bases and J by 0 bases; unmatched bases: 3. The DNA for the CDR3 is TGTGCCAGCAGTGAAAACAGGGGAAACCAAGAGACCCAGTACTTC. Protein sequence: CASSENRGNQETQYF.